This T cell receptor (delta chain) was sequenced in a study of Vγ9Vδ2 T cells in congenital toxoplasmosis (dated by TCRdb to 2020 to 2023). Study-wide context: The diagnosis of congenital toxoplasmosis relied on IgG, IgM and IgA serology, Western blot and an in-house interferon-gamma release assay. The study compared gamma and delta chain CDR3 repertoires of sorted blood gammadelta T cells between congenitally T. gondii-infected and uninfected infants. At 2 months, TCR sequencing included about five infected and roughly eleven uninfected infants, while at 1 year the sequenced group was 3 infected and 4 uninfected infants. Repertoires were sequenced from infants at 2 months after birth and at 1 year of age.

The CDR3 measures 15 amino acids from cysteine to phenylalanine. Of all the DNA, just the CDR3 is kept, 45 bases in frame from base 1. At the junction V is shortened by 2 bases and J by 3 bases, with 12 bases in between. CDR1 and CDR2 (GEAIGNYY, EKD) derive from the germline V gene. Template-switch reverse transcription with SuperScript II was used to generate cDNA, with TRGC- and TRDC-specific primers combined in a single tube. The TRGC primer was designed for binding to both the TRGC1 and TRGC2 constant genes. The KAPA Real-Time Library Amplification Kit was used for TRG and TRD amplification, and AMPure XP bead purification was performed between steps. Illumina sequencing adapters were added by index PCR using the Nextera XT Index Kit. An Illumina MiSeq with the V2 300 kit was used to sequence the TRG and TRD amplicons, producing 150 bp paired-end reads. Regarding the original processing steps: Read quality was checked with FastQC version 0.11.8 before further analysis. Reads were aligned to GenBank TRG or TRD reference genes, and CDR3 sequences were built with MiXCR version 3.0.3. Default MiXCR settings were kept, except that 3 rather than 5 consecutive nucleotides were used to assemble TRDD gene segments. N additions, CDR3 length, J segment length and clonotype sharing between samples were computed with VDJtools version 1.2.1. CDR3 sequences that were out of frame or contained stop codons were removed from the analysis. Infant repertoires were assessed for overlap with previously published fetal, cord blood and adult blood Vgamma9Vdelta2 repertoires. After TCRdb called clones again from the public reads with CATT, rows with identical DNA were merged. TCRdb's processing, not the study's, gives the V and J calls here. The sample table lists fewer than 600 delta-chain clones, 4.4% of them with a count of one. Together, the top ten hold more than 20% of the sample.

General conclusions and limits of the study: Two months was the earliest age with enough suitable sample material for TCR repertoire analysis, so newborn repertoires were not sequenced. Among roughly 2-month-old infants, germline-encoded fetal-type TRDV2 CDR3 sequences seemed to show up more often in infected than in uninfected infants, which suggests an in utero expansion footprint. At 2 months, TRGV9 and TRDV2 CDR3s of infected infants appeared to carry fewer N additions than uninfected infants, especially TRDV2-TRDJ1 sequences. High prevalence of a public TRGV9 clonotype was observed in both infected and uninfected infants. Repertoire differences between infected and uninfected infants were less clear at 1 year of age than at 2 months.

In regard to this clone: No antigen is known for it. This is likely an artifact of a read error, given a far larger clone one base away. This sample includes further DNA sequences coding for the same CDR3.

The same treatment, using spiramycin and/or pyrimethamine plus sulfadiazine plus folinic acid, was given to mothers of both infected and uninfected infants. Every infant, whether infected or uninfected, was delivered at term, after more than 37 weeks of gestation. About 1 mL of blood was processed into PBMCs by Lymphoprep gradient centrifugation, after which the PBMCs were cryopreserved in liquid nitrogen and shipped to Belgium. After thawing, the PBMCs were labeled with Zombie NIR viability dye and stained with antibodies against CD3, TCR gammadelta, Vgamma9 and Vdelta2. Sorting of CD3+ TCRgammadelta+ T cells was performed on a FACSAria III, reaching a mean purity of approximately 98%. The RNeasy Micro Kit was used to isolate RNA from around 10,000 sorted gammadelta T cells per sample. Each infant was born to a mother who had been enrolled with a primary T. gondii infection during pregnancy. The infants' peripheral blood was drawn at an outpatient microbiology and virology center located in Pavia, Italy.

This receptor was taken from a child under 10 years old born to a mother with Toxoplasma gondii infection during pregnancy, either congenitally infected or uninfected (not recorded which). The sequenced sample was gamma-delta T cells from blood. The sequence joins TRDV2 to TRDJ2, and perhaps TRDD3 as D gene, on 6 matching bases. The CDR3: CACDILGDMTAQLFF. The nucleotide sequence is TGTGCCTGTGACATACTGGGAGATATGACAGCACAACTCTTCTTT.